This T cell receptor beta chain is drawn from a study of control samples from healthy donors and cancer patients. Sequencing used immunoSEQ multiplex PCR; TCRdb keeps in-frame clones, though not all of them. The sample shows under 450,000 clones, 75% to 95% of them seen only once. After removal of 5 bases from V and 6 bases from J, the junction contained 4 bases not matched to a gene. The CDR3 covers 14 residues. Per germline, CDR1 MNHEY and CDR2 SMNVEV (reference sequence). The chain employs TRBV27 and TRBJ2-1; 10 bases are shared with TRBD1. Specimen: PBMCs. This sequence originates from a man aged 35 to 55 with head and neck cancer. In nucleotides, the CDR3 is TGTGCCAGCAGTGGTGGGACAGGGGCCAATGAGCAGTTCTTC. Protein product: CASSGGTGANEQFF.